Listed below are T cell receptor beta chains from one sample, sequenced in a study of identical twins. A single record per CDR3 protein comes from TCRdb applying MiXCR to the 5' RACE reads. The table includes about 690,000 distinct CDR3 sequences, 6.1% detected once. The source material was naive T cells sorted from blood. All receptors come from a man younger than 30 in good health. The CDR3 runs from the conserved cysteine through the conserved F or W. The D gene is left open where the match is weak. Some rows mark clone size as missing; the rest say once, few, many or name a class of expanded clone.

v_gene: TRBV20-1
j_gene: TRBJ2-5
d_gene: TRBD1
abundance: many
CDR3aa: CSVRTGGPQETQYF
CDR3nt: TGCAGTGTAAGGACAGGGGGCCCCCAAGAGACCCAGTACTTC

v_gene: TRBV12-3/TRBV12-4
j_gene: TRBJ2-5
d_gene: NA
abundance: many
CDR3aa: CASSLGVREETQYF
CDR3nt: TGTGCCAGCAGTTTAGGGGTCAGGGAAGAGACCCAGTACTTC

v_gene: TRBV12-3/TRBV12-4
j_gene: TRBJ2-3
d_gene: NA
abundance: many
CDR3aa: CASRPTGSTDTQYF
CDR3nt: TGTGCCAGCAGGCCTACAGGGAGCACAGATACGCAGTATTTT

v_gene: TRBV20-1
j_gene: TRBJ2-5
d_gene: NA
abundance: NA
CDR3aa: CSAREEPRPTSFQETQYF
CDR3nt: TGCAGTGCTAGAGAAGAACCCCGCCCGACTAGTTTCCAAGAGACCCAGTACTTC

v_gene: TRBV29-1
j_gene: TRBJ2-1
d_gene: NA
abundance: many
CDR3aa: CSVFGRRGDNEQFF
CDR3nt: TGCAGCGTTTTCGGGCGAAGAGGGGACAATGAGCAGTTCTTC

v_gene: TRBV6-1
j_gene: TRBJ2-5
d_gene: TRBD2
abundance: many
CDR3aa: CASGGREGLLKTQYF
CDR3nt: TGTGCCAGCGGAGGGCGGGAGGGCCTTTTGAAGACCCAGTACTTC

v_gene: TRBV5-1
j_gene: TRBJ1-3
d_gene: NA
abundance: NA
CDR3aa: CASSLEEGGDTIYF
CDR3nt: TGCGCCAGCAGCTTGGAGGAGGGCGGGGACACCATATATTTT

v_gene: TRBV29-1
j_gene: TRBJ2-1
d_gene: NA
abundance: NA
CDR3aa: CSVSITDYYNEQFF
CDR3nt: TGCAGCGTTTCAATCACAGATTACTACAATGAGCAGTTCTTC

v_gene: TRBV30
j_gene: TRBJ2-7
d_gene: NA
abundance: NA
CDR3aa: CAWRAAGGGNEQYF
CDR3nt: TGTGCCTGGAGGGCCGCCGGGGGCGGTAACGAGCAGTACTTC

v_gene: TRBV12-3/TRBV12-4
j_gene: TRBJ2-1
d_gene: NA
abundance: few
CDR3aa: CASSPMGGQLYNEQFF
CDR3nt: TGTGCCAGCAGCCCCATGGGGGGGCAACTCTACAATGAGCAGTTCTTC

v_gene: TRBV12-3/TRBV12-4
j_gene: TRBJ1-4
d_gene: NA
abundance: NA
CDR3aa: CASSASGDPNEKLFF
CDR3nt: TGTGCCAGCAGTGCTTCAGGGGATCCTAATGAAAAACTGTTTTTT

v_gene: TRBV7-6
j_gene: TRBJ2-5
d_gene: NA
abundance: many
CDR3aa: CASSSGTETQYF
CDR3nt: TGTGCCAGCAGCTCCGGAACAGAGACCCAGTACTTC